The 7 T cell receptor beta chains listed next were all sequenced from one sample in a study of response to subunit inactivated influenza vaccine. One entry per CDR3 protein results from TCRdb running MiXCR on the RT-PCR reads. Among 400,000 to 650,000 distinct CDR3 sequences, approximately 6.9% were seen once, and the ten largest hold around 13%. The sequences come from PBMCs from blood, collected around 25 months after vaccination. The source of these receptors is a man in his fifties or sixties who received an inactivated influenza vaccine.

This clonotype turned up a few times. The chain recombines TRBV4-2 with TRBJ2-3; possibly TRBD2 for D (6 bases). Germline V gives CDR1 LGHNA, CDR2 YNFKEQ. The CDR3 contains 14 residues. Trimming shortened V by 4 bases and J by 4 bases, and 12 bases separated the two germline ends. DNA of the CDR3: TGTGCCAGCAGCCCACGGGGGACCCCAGATACGCAGTATTTT. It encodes CASSPRGTPDTQYF.

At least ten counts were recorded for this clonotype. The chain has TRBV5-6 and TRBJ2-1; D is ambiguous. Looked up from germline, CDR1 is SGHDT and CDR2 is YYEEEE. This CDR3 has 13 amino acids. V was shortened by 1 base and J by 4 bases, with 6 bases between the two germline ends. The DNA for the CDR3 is TGTGCCAGCAGCTTGCCCGGGTACAATGAGCAGTTCTTC. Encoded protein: CASSLPGYNEQFF. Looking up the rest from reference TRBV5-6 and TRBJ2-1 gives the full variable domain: DAGVTQSPTHLIKTRGQQVTLRCSPKSGHDTVSWYQQALGQGPQFIFQYYEEEERQRGNFPDRFSGHQFPNYSSELNVNALLLGDSALYLCASSLPGYNEQFFGPGTRLTVL.

CDR3 protein: CASSESQGISYEQYF. In nucleotides, the CDR3 is TGTGCCAGCAGTGAAAGTCAAGGGATCTCCTACGAGCAGTACTTC. This chain joins TRBV25-1 and TRBJ2-7, with D uncertain. This CDR3 has 15 amino acids. Trimming took 2 bases from V and 0 from J, leaving 11 bases between them. CDR1 and CDR2 (germline): MGHDK, SYGVNS.

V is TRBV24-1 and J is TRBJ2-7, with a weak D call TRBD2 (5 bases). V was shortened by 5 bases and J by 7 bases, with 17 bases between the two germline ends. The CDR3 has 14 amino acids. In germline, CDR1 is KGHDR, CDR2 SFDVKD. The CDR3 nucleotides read TGTGCCACCAGTGCCCTTGACTCCACGGGGGAGCAGTACTTC. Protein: CATSALDSTGEQYF.

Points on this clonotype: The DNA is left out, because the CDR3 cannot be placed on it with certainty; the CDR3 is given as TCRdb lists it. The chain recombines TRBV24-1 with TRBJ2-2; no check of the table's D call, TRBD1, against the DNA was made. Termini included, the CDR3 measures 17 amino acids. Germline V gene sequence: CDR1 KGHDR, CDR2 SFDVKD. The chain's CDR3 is CATSVPPGGFGTGSCFF.

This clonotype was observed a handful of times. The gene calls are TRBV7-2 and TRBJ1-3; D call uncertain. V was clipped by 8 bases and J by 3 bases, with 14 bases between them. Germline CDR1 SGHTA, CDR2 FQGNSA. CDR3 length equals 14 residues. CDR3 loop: CASSRSGDGNTIYF. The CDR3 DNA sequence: TGTGCCAGCTCCCGCAGTGGTGATGGAAACACCATATATTTT.

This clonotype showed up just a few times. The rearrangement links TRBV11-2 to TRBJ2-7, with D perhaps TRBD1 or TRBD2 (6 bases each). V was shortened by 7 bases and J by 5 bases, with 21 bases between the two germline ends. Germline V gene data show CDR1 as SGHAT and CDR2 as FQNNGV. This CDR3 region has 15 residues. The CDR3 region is CASNPGGGPSDEQYF. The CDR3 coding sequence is TGTGCCAGCAACCCCGGTGGGGGGCCGTCGGACGAGCAGTACTTC.